The rows below give T cell receptor beta chains drawn from one sample of a study of blood T cells in healthy people across ages. TCRdb reprocessed the 5' RACE reads with MiXCR, giving one entry per CDR3 protein. The profile shows about 1,500,000 distinct CDR3 sequences, approximately 40% of them singletons. The sequenced material came from blood. The receptors shown here come from a young woman in good health. Both conserved end residues are part of each CDR3. The D gene is left open where the match is weak. Clone size is given for some rows only: seen once, a few or many times, or a class if the clone is expanded.

TRBV6-6	NA	TRBJ1-2	NA	13	CASTRGHPSGYTF	TGTGCCAGCACCAGAGGGCATCCCTCCGGCTACACCTTC
TRBV7-2	NA	TRBJ2-1	NA	17	CASSLDSPHGGSNEQFF	TGTGCCAGCAGCTTAGATTCGCCCCATGGCGGGTCCAATGAGCAGTTCTTC
TRBV20-1	TRBD2	TRBJ2-5	NA	15	CSARELAGGQETQYF	TGCAGTGCTAGAGAACTAGCGGGGGGGCAAGAGACCCAGTACTTC
TRBV6-5	NA	TRBJ2-1	few	11	CASSGANEQFF	TGTGCCAGCAGTGGGGCTAATGAGCAGTTCTTC
TRBV10-3	TRBD2	TRBJ2-7	few	15	CAISDAGGLSYEQYF	TGTGCCATCAGTGACGCGGGGGGTCTTTCTTACGAGCAGTACTTC
TRBV7-2	NA	TRBJ2-1	few	11	CASSEQNEQFF	TGTGCCAGCAGCGAGCAGAATGAGCAGTTCTTC
TRBV28	NA	TRBJ1-1	NA	13	CASSESWRTEAFF	TGTGCCAGCAGTGAAAGCTGGAGGACGGAAGCTTTCTTT
TRBV10-3	NA	TRBJ2-3	NA	13	CAISEDREDTQYF	TGTGCCATCAGTGAGGATCGTGAGGATACGCAGTATTTT
TRBV2	NA	TRBJ1-2	NA	14	CASSERLGGSSYTF	TGTGCCAGCAGTGAACGCTTGGGTGGCTCGAGCTACACCTTC
TRBV6-5	TRBD2	TRBJ2-1	NA	16	CASSIGLAGEFNEQFF	TGTGCCAGCAGTATAGGACTAGCGGGAGAATTCAATGAGCAGTTCTTC
TRBV7-8	NA	TRBJ1-5	NA	18	CVSSFFGSQGLSNQPQHF	TGTGTCAGCAGCTTTTTCGGGTCGCAGGGTCTAAGCAATCAGCCCCAGCATTTT
TRBV29-1	NA	TRBJ1-2	NA	16	CSVQAVGTAAVGGYTF	TGCAGCGTTCAAGCTGTCGGGACCGCGGCGGTTGGGGGCTACACCTTC
TRBV3-1	TRBD2	TRBJ2-7	few	17	CASSQGLAGIQTYEQYF	TGTGCCAGCAGCCAAGGACTAGCGGGAATCCAAACCTACGAGCAGTACTTC
TRBV29-1	TRBD1	TRBJ2-2	NA	18	CSVQELGTGSIVAGELFF	TGCAGCGTCCAAGAGTTGGGGACAGGGAGTATAGTGGCCGGGGAGCTGTTTTTT
TRBV6-6	NA	TRBJ2-5	NA	14	CASSYAGVGETQYF	TGTGCCAGCAGTTACGCAGGGGTCGGAGAGACCCAGTACTTC
TRBV18	TRBD1	TRBJ1-2	NA	16	CASSLIGQVPDYGYTF	TGTGCCAGCTCACTAATTGGACAGGTCCCAGACTATGGCTACACCTTC
TRBV5-6	NA	TRBJ1-5	few	16	CASSLLNGESNQPQHF	TGTGCCAGCAGCTTGCTAAACGGGGAAAGCAATCAGCCCCAGCATTTT
TRBV6-1	TRBD2	TRBJ2-5	NA	19	CASSLMKGLAGTYRGEQYF	TGTGCCAGCAGTCTCATGAAGGGACTAGCGGGTACATACCGGGGGGAGCAGTACTTC
TRBV5-1	NA	TRBJ2-1	few	14	CASSLVLARLEQFF	TGCGCCAGCAGCTTGGTGCTAGCGCGTTTGGAGCAGTTCTTC
TRBV7-9	NA	TRBJ2-1	NA	9	CAVGGAEFF	TGTGCCGTGGGGGGGGCCGAGTTCTTC
TRBV20-1	NA	TRBJ2-1	NA	13	CSARVAFYNEQFF	TGCAGTGCTAGAGTTGCATTCTACAATGAGCAGTTCTTC
TRBV20-1	NA	TRBJ2-7	few	16	CSARFGAGTLSYEQYF	TGCAGTGCTAGATTTGGGGCCGGGACACTTTCCTACGAGCAGTACTTC
TRBV7-9	NA	TRBJ2-4	few	16	CASSLGDALAKNIQYF	TGTGCCAGCAGCTTAGGGGACGCCTTAGCCAAAAACATTCAGTACTTC
TRBV20-1	TRBD1	TRBJ2-2	once	14	CSAGQGAPSGELFF	TGCAGTGCCGGACAGGGGGCGCCGAGCGGGGAGCTGTTTTTT
TRBV3-1	TRBD1	TRBJ1-3	NA	17	CASRRMDRVSSGNTIYF	TGTGCCAGCAGGAGGATGGACAGGGTGAGCTCTGGAAACACCATATATTTT
TRBV12-3/TRBV12-4	TRBD1	TRBJ1-2	few	15	CASSFRDRVNYGYTF	TGTGCCAGCAGTTTCAGGGACAGGGTAAACTATGGCTACACCTTC
TRBV10-3	NA	TRBJ2-5	NA	13	CAIRADWEETQYF	TGTGCCATCAGAGCGGACTGGGAAGAGACCCAGTACTTC
TRBV4-1	NA	TRBJ2-5	once	13	CASSQDRGGTQYF	TGCGCCAGCAGCCAAGATCGGGGTGGGACCCAGTACTTC
TRBV6-5	NA	TRBJ2-3	NA	15	CASSYTPSSTDTQYF	TGTGCCAGCAGTTACACCCCGTCGTCTACGGATACGCAGTATTTT
TRBV5-1	NA	TRBJ2-2	few	17	CASSTGTSPANTGELFF	TGCGCCAGCAGCACCGGGACATCTCCCGCGAACACCGGGGAGCTGTTTTTT
TRBV12-3/TRBV12-4	TRBD2	TRBJ2-3	few	16	CASTYPGTSFPDTQYF	TGTGCCAGCACCTACCCCGGGACTAGCTTCCCAGATACGCAGTATTTT
TRBV6-6	TRBD1	TRBJ2-7	NA	14	CASNLGQGTYEQYF	TGTGCCAGCAACCTCGGACAGGGAACCTACGAGCAGTACTTC
TRBV20-1	TRBD1	TRBJ1-4	NA	12	CSALTGVEKLFF	TGCAGTGCTCTTACAGGGGTTGAAAAACTGTTTTTT
TRBV11-2	NA	TRBJ2-7	few	14	CASSLMDGYYEQYF	TGTGCCAGCAGCTTAATGGACGGATACTACGAGCAGTACTTC
TRBV30	NA	TRBJ2-5	NA	13	CAWSLARGGGQYF	TGTGCCTGGAGCCTAGCTAGAGGAGGTGGGCAGTACTTC
TRBV20-1	NA	TRBJ1-2	few	14	CSARVSGTNYGYTF	TGCAGTGCTAGAGTTTCGGGCACCAACTATGGCTACACCTTC
TRBV5-1	NA	TRBJ2-7	NA	15	CASSGRGATTYEQYF	TGCGCCAGCAGCGGTCGAGGGGCGACTACCTACGAGCAGTACTTC
TRBV7-2	NA	TRBJ2-7	NA	15	CASSLAVNSYNEQYF	TGTGCCAGCAGCTTAGCGGTAAACTCCTACAATGAGCAGTACTTC
TRBV7-8	TRBD1	TRBJ2-7	few	16	CASSFTMWTGGAEQYF	TGTGCCAGCAGCTTCACCATGTGGACAGGGGGAGCCGAGCAGTACTTC
TRBV20-1	TRBD2	TRBJ2-3	few	14	CSASASGYTDTQYF	TGCAGTGCTAGCGCTAGCGGTTACACAGATACGCAGTATTTT
TRBV15	NA	TRBJ2-7	few	13	CATKVPGSYEQYF	TGTGCCACCAAGGTCCCAGGGTCCTACGAGCAGTACTTC
TRBV27	TRBD1	TRBJ1-1	few	14	CASSIDRGWTEAFF	TGTGCCAGCAGTATAGACAGGGGGTGGACTGAAGCTTTCTTT
TRBV5-4	TRBD2	TRBJ2-3	NA	16	CASSLALAGVGDTQYF	TGTGCCAGCAGCTTGGCCCTAGCGGGAGTGGGAGATACGCAGTATTTT
TRBV5-1	TRBD2	TRBJ2-1	NA	15	CASSPTSGGVNEQFF	TGCGCCAGCAGCCCGACTAGCGGGGGGGTAAATGAGCAGTTCTTC
TRBV11-2	TRBD2	TRBJ2-1	NA	15	CASSSGGALYNEQFF	TGTGCCAGCAGCTCGGGGGGGGCCCTCTACAATGAGCAGTTCTTC
TRBV5-1	NA	TRBJ2-5	NA	13	CASSPAPRETQYF	TGCGCCAGCAGCCCAGCCCCGCGGGAGACCCAGTACTTC
TRBV20-1	NA	TRBJ2-5	NA	12	CSARDFAQTQYF	TGCAGTGCTAGAGATTTTGCCCAGACCCAGTACTTC
TRBV20-1	NA	TRBJ2-7	many	13	CSARGLAAYEQYF	TGCAGTGCTAGAGGACTGGCTGCCTACGAGCAGTACTTC
TRBV9	NA	TRBJ2-5	NA	14	CASSVESSPETQYF	TGTGCCAGCAGCGTAGAATCTAGCCCCGAGACCCAGTACTTC
TRBV20-1	TRBD1	TRBJ1-1	many	12	CRVYRGSTEAFF	TGCAGAGTTTACAGGGGGAGCACTGAAGCTTTCTTT
TRBV20-1	TRBD1	TRBJ2-7	NA	15	CSAPRGDRGNNEQYF	TGCAGTGCCCCGAGGGGGGACAGGGGGAACAATGAGCAGTACTTC
TRBV12-3/TRBV12-4	NA	TRBJ1-2	few	13	CATPRGGNYGYTF	TGTGCCACTCCTAGGGGGGGTAACTATGGCTACACCTTC
TRBV7-9	TRBD1	TRBJ1-4	NA	16	CASSYGPGGEDEKLFF	TGTGCCAGCAGCTACGGACCAGGGGGCGAAGATGAAAAACTGTTTTTT
TRBV27	TRBD2	TRBJ2-1	NA	15	CASSVLAGAGDEQFF	TGTGCCAGCTCCGTGCTAGCGGGAGCTGGCGATGAGCAGTTCTTC
TRBV27	NA	TRBJ1-2	NA	12	CASRGANYGYTF	TGTGCCAGCAGGGGCGCTAACTATGGCTACACCTTC
TRBV6-5	TRBD2	TRBJ2-1	few	15	CASRNPGTTYNEQFF	TGTGCCAGCAGAAATCCGGGGACTACTTACAATGAGCAGTTCTTC
TRBV30	NA	TRBJ2-7	NA	14	CAWAEGGSSYEQYF	TGTGCCTGGGCCGAGGGTGGAAGCTCCTACGAGCAGTACTTC